The 18 T cell receptor beta chains presented below share a single source sample, sequenced in a study of blood T cell repertoires in COVID-19. This table comes from immunoSEQ multiplex PCR, and its TCRdb copy is limited to in-frame clones, with some not included. Of approximately 97,000 clones in the sample, approximately 85% are singletons; the top ten hold around an eighth. The sequenced sample consisted of peripheral blood. All receptors derive from a human donor in a cohort sampled during active COVID-19.

The rearrangement joins TRBV6-2 or TRBV6-3 to TRBJ1-5; TRBD1 matches 10 bases. Germline values: CDR1 MNHEY, CDR2 SVGEGT. Trimming at V came to 2 bases and at J to 5 bases, leaving 3 bases not matched to a gene. This CDR3 spans 15 amino acids. CDR3 sequence reads: CASSYPGTGDQPQHF. CDR3 sequence (DNA): TGTGCCAGCAGTTACCCCGGGACAGGGGATCAGCCCCAGCATTTT.

The chain couples TRBV4-2 to TRBJ2-3; 8 bases are a match to TRBD2. The CDR3 has 17 amino acids. The V and J ends lost 6 bases and 2 bases, in that order; junction bases with no gene match: 13. From germline, CDR1 is LGHNA and CDR2 YNFKEQ. The CDR3 is CASRPGGSGDFTDTQYF. The CDR3 region has the DNA TGTGCCAGCAGACCGGGAGGTAGCGGGGACTTCACAGATACGCAGTATTTT.

This rearrangement joins TRBV11-2 to TRBJ2-7, with 7 bases lining up with TRBD2. This CDR3 has 15 residues. Trimming took 1 base from V and 3 from J; bases not matched to a gene: 6. Germline CDR1 and CDR2: SGHAT and FQNNGV. Written as DNA, the CDR3 is TGTGCCAGCAGCTTAGGGACTAGGGGTTTCTACGAGCAGTACTTC. Translating gives CASSLGTRGFYEQYF.

V usage is TRBV6-5 and J usage is TRBJ2-7; 8 nucleotides line up with TRBD1. The V and J ends lost 7 bases and 2 bases, in that order; junction bases with no gene match: 7. The CDR3 runs 14 residues. The germline V gene has CDR1 MNHEY and CDR2 SVGAGI. CDR3 sequence (DNA): TGTGCCAGCAAACAGACAGGGGCTCCCTACGAGCAGTACTTC. It is translated as CASKQTGAPYEQYF.

This chain connects TRBV6-6 to TRBJ2-1; 9 positions agree with TRBD1. The J segment lost 12 bases and the V segment lost 6 bases, leaving 15 bases of the junction unmatched. Germline V gene lookup returns CDR1 MNHNY and CDR2 SVGAGI (reference sequence). The CDR3 extends over 15 amino acids. The CDR3 sequence is CASSRLQGAVEGQFF. The DNA for the CDR3 is TGTGCCAGCAGCCGACTACAGGGGGCGGTTGAAGGGCAGTTCTTC.

DNA for the CDR3: TGTGCCAGCAGCTTACAGGCTAGCGGGGTCTACGAGCAGTACTTC. Protein: CASSLQASGVYEQYF. The chain links TRBV7-2 to TRBJ2-7; 9 nucleotides align to TRBD2. The V segment lost 2 bases and the J segment 3 bases; nucleotides outside the gene matches: 5. This CDR3 contains 15 residues. Germline V gives CDR1 SGHTA, CDR2 FQGNSA.

V and J are TRBV3-1 (or the pseudogene TRBV3-2) and TRBJ2-3, with D perhaps TRBD2 (6 bases). CDR3 length: 16 amino acids. V lost 0 bases to trimming and J lost 3 bases, with 13 bases between them. Germline values: CDR1 LGHDT, CDR2 YNNKEL (reference sequence). CDR3 residues: CASSQEIPGETDTQYF. CDR3 coding DNA: TGTGCCAGCAGCCAAGAAATCCCGGGAGAGACAGATACGCAGTATTTT.

This rearrangement joins TRBV4-3 to TRBJ2-1; D not resolved. The CDR3 extends over 13 amino acids. Germline lookup yields CDR1 LGHNA and CDR2 YSLEER. V gave up 0 bases and J gave up 4 bases, with 4 bases separating them. Here the CDR3 DNA reads TGCGCCAGCAGCCAAGACACATACAATGAGCAGTTCTTC. Translating it yields CASSQDTYNEQFF.

Here the CDR3 reads CASSLRSGGVNEQFF. CDR3 bases: TGTGCCAGCAGCTTAAGGAGCGGGGGGGTCAATGAGCAGTTCTTC. This sequence joins TRBV7-8 and TRBJ2-1; TRBD2 agrees at 10 bases. CDR3 length equals 15 residues. From germline, CDR1 is SGHVS and CDR2 FQNEAQ. V lost 2 bases, J lost 6 bases, and 4 bases stayed unmatched. Full variable domain (remainder filled in from reference TRBV7-8 and TRBJ2-1): GAGVSQSPRYKVAKRGQDVALRCDPISGHVSLFWYQQALGQGPEFLTYFQNEAQLDKSGLPSDRFFAERPEGSVSTLKIQRTQQEDSAVYLCASSLRSGGVNEQFFGPGTRLTVL.

The CDR3 DNA reads TGTGCCAGCAGTTTGGCAGGTAGTTACACCGGGGAGCTGTTTTTT. Protein product: CASSLAGSYTGELFF. The chain links TRBV6-2 or TRBV6-3 to TRBJ2-2; D remains unclear. Trimming cost V 4 bases and J 3 bases, with 12 bases left between them. Germline V gives CDR1 MNHEY, CDR2 SVGEGT. The CDR3 contains 15 residues.

The V gene is TRBV6-5, the J gene TRBJ2-3; 8 bases are a match to TRBD1. Looked up from germline, CDR1 is MNHEY and CDR2 is SVGAGI. Unmatched junction bases numbered 4, after V lost 5 bases and J lost 0 bases. CDR3 length: 15 amino acids. The chain's CDR3 is CASSIRTGSTDTQYF. CDR3 coding DNA: TGTGCCAGCAGTATCCGGACAGGGAGCACAGATACGCAGTATTTT.

This chain connects TRBV7-9 to TRBJ1-4; D is undetermined. Trimming took off 3 bases at V and 4 bases at J, with 6 bases between the two ends. Germline V gene data show CDR1 as SEHNR and CDR2 as FQNEAQ (reference sequence). This CDR3 spans 13 amino acids. In nucleotides, the CDR3 is TGTGCCAGCAGCTTGAACGGTAATGAAAAACTGTTTTTT. Protein sequence: CASSLNGNEKLFF. Full variable domain (outside the CDR3, taken from reference TRBV7-9 and TRBJ1-4): DTGVSQNPRHKITKRGQNVTFRCDPISEHNRLYWYRQTLGQGPEFLTYFQNEAQLEKSRLLSDRFSAERPKGSFSTLEIQRTEQGDSAMYLCASSLNGNEKLFFGSGTQLSVL.

The chain uses TRBV11-3 and TRBJ1-1, with D unresolved. The CDR3 totals 13 residues. The germline CDR1 and CDR2 sequences are SGHNT and YENEEA. Trimming cost V 3 bases and J 2 bases, with 7 bases left between them. The CDR3 here is CASSFSSNTEAFF. Written as DNA, the CDR3 is TGTGCCAGCAGCTTCTCGAGTAACACTGAAGCTTTCTTT.

The chain uses TRBV5-1 and TRBJ2-7; perhaps TRBD1 as D (5 bases). From germline, CDR1 is SGHRS and CDR2 YFSETQ. The CDR3 has 16 amino acids. V was clipped by 1 base and J by 2 bases, with 16 bases between them. CDR3 sequence: CASSLSRPGRPYEQYF. The CDR3 DNA reads as TGCGCCAGCAGCTTGAGTCGGCCAGGGCGGCCCTACGAGCAGTACTTC.

This clone was seen only once. This CDR3 reads CASSPEGRGGTDTQYF. In nucleotides, the CDR3 is TGTGCCAGCAGCCCCGAGGGCCGGGGGGGCACAGATACGCAGTATTTT. The chain recombines TRBV7-2 with TRBJ2-3, with 7 bases lining up with TRBD2. Germline V CDR1 and CDR2: SGHTA, FQGNSA. J was trimmed by 1 base and V by 5 bases; bases with no gene match: 9. CDR3 length: 16 amino acids. Filled out from reference TRBV7-2 and TRBJ2-3, the complete variable domain reads GAGVSQSPSNKVTEKGKDVELRCDPISGHTALYWYRQSLGQGLEFLIYFQGNSAPDKSGLPSDRFSAERTGGSVSTLTIQRTQQEDSAVYLCASSPEGRGGTDTQYFGPGTRLTVL.

The chain has TRBV18 and TRBJ1-2; D is unclear. Germline V gene data show CDR1 as KGHSH and CDR2 as LQKENI. V was shortened by 6 bases and J by 3 bases, with 20 bases between the two germline ends. The CDR3 is 16 residues long. The CDR3, as DNA: TGTGCCAGCTCGCCCTCCGCGGCCGACGGCTACTATGGCTACACCTTC. Translating it yields CASSPSAADGYYGYTF.

The chain has TRBV10-1 and TRBJ2-1; possible D gene TRBD1, 5 bases. Trimming cost V 2 bases and J 7 bases, with 9 bases left between them. There are 13 residues in the CDR3. Per the germline V gene, CDR1 is WNHNN and CDR2 is SYGVQD (reference sequence). DNA of the CDR3: TGCGCCAGCAGTGAGAACAAGGGGAATGAGCAGTTCTTC. This codes for CASSENKGNEQFF.

The rearrangement uses TRBV9 and TRBJ2-7, with 7 bases matching TRBD2. The V gene end was trimmed by 4 bases and the J gene end by 2 bases; junction bases not matched to a gene: 6. The germline V gene encodes CDR1 SGDLS and CDR2 YYNGEE. The CDR3 has 14 amino acids. For the CDR3, the DNA is TGTGCCAGCAGCCCTCTAGCGGCGGCCTACGAGCAGTACTTC. Amino acids: CASSPLAAAYEQYF.